The following is a T cell receptor beta chain sequence with its context. Libraries for TCRalpha and TCRbeta carried sample barcodes and unique molecular identifiers via 5'RACE. TCRdb re-called the 5' RACE reads with MiXCR, one entry per CDR3 protein. The sample has around 34,000 distinct CDR3 sequences, 7% to 8% seen once. These data come from a study of T-cell memory formation after mild COVID-19. J was trimmed by 0 bases and V by 5 bases; bases with no gene match: 5. The CDR3 runs to 15 residues. Germline CDR1 is SGHVS and CDR2 is FNYEAQ. Sequenced input: PBMCs or a T cell subset sorted from them (not recorded which). The receptor was isolated from a man younger than 30 who had mild COVID-19 (a few samples of this study predate the infection). Cell type and time point are not known. The chain carries TRBV7-6 and TRBJ2-5; TRBD2 aligns across 8 bases. This CDR3 is CASSLTSGDQETQYF. CDR3 nucleotide sequence: TGTGCCAGCAGCCTAACTAGCGGCGACCAAGAGACCCAGTACTTC.